These 18 T cell receptor beta chains were sequenced from one sample in a study of blood T cell repertoires in COVID-19. The table came from immunoSEQ multiplex PCR; TCRdb's copy has only in-frame clones and leaves some out. The data contain approximately 150,000 clones, roughly four fifths of them singletons. The source material was peripheral blood. These receptors all come from a human donor with acute or convalescent COVID-19. The donor label of this sample is uncertain.

The table lists this clone with a count of one. The rearrangement uses TRBV3-1 (or the pseudogene TRBV3-2) and TRBJ1-2; 7 nucleotides align to TRBD1. The germline V gene encodes CDR1 LGHDT and CDR2 YNNKEL (reference sequence). The CDR3 has 14 amino acids. With V trimmed by 5 bases and J by 3 bases, 6 bases remained unmatched. This CDR3 is CASSTPGTDYGYTF. Written as DNA, the CDR3 is TGTGCCAGCAGCACCCCCGGGACAGACTATGGCTACACCTTC.

This chain uses TRBV27 with TRBJ1-2; D gene unclear. CDR3 length: 15 amino acids. Germline loops: CDR1 MNHEY, CDR2 SMNVEV (reference sequence). Trimming removed 0 bases from V and 7 bases from J, with 15 bases in between. CDR3 residues: CASSLSSGQFAGYTF. CDR3 in DNA: TGTGCCAGCAGTTTATCGAGCGGGCAGTTTGCTGGCTACACCTTC.

V is TRBV11-2 and J is TRBJ1-2, with D possibly TRBD1 on 6 matching bases. Germline-derived CDR1 and CDR2 are SGHAT and FQNNGV. This CDR3 spans 15 amino acids. Trimming cost V 3 bases and J 4 bases, with 15 bases left between them. Here the CDR3 reads CASSFTGFRSYGYTF. The CDR3 DNA is TGTGCCAGCAGCTTTACAGGGTTTCGAAGCTATGGCTACACCTTC.

The chain uses TRBV7-2 and TRBJ2-1, with TRBD1 identical over 12 bases. CDR3 length: 18 residues. V dropped 3 bases and J dropped 2; count of bases not matched to a gene: 8. Germline assignment: CDR1 SGHTA and CDR2 FQGNSA. In DNA, the CDR3 is TGTGCCAGCAGCTTGAAGTTTGGGACAGGGGGCACCTACAATGAGCAGTTCTTC. Translation: CASSLKFGTGGTYNEQFF.

This clone was recorded a few times. The chain is built from TRBV3-1 (or the pseudogene TRBV3-2) and TRBJ2-1; 12 positions agree with TRBD2. Unmatched junction bases numbered 6, after V lost 3 bases and J lost 6 bases. Per the germline V gene, CDR1 is LGHDT and CDR2 is YNNKEL (reference sequence). There are 16 residues in the CDR3. CDR3 loop: CASSHRTSGVRNEQFF. The CDR3 DNA reads TGTGCCAGCAGCCACCGGACTAGCGGGGTTCGCAATGAGCAGTTCTTC.

The chain combines TRBV11-2 with TRBJ2-7, with D perhaps matching TRBD1 (7 bases). The CDR3 length is 16 residues. Germline values: CDR1 SGHAT, CDR2 FQNNGV. V was shortened by 1 base and J by 7 bases, with 20 bases between the two germline ends. CDR3 residues: CASSLVSWTGLSEQYF. In DNA, the CDR3 is TGTGCCAGCAGCTTAGTTAGTTGGACAGGACTATCGGAGCAGTACTTC.

Only a few counts were recorded for this clone. The chain uses TRBV10-1 and TRBJ2-7; 8 bases fit TRBD2. The CDR3 sequence is 15 residues long. J gave up 5 bases and V 10 bases, and 16 bases lay outside the gene matches. From germline, CDR1 is WNHNN and CDR2 SYGVQD (reference sequence). The CDR3 loop is CANPGGGDYSHEQYF. DNA for the CDR3: TGCGCCAACCCCGGGGGGGGAGACTACTCTCACGAGCAGTACTTC.

V gene TRBV5-4 combines with J gene TRBJ1-2, with TRBD1 identical over 7 bases. The CDR3 length is 15 residues. Germline loops: CDR1 SGHNT, CDR2 YYREEE (reference sequence). After removal of 4 bases from V and 4 bases from J, the junction contained 10 bases not matched to a gene. The CDR3 spells CASSPFSGTVYGYTF. As DNA, the CDR3 is TGTGCCAGCAGCCCCTTCTCCGGGACAGTCTATGGCTACACCTTC. Supplemented by reference TRBV5-4 and TRBJ1-2, the full variable domain reads ETGVTQSPTHLIKTRGQQVTLRCSSQSGHNTVSWYQQALGQGPQFIFQYYREEENGRGNFPPRFSGLQFPNYSSELNVNALELDDSALYLCASSPFSGTVYGYTFGSGTRLTVV.

In its sample, this clone was seen a few times. The chain uses TRBV2 and TRBJ1-1; 7 positions match TRBD1. CDR3 size: 14 residues. The germline V gene encodes CDR1 SNHLY and CDR2 FYNNEI. Trimming cost V 10 bases and J 1 base; bases outside gene matches: 9. The CDR3 is CATTRQGPNTEAFF. DNA for the CDR3: TGTGCCACCACCCGACAGGGCCCGAACACTGAAGCTTTCTTT.

The chain combines TRBV9 with TRBJ1-1; a weak D match, TRBD1 (5 bases). Germline CDR1 reads SGDLS; CDR2 reads YYNGEE. V gave up 4 bases and J gave up 1 base, with 17 bases separating them. The length of the CDR3 is 16 residues. CDR3 nucleotide sequence: TGTGCCAGCAGCTCCCAATTGATGGGGGGGAACACTGAAGCTTTCTTT. This sequence encodes CASSSQLMGGNTEAFF. Full variable domain (outside the CDR3, taken from reference TRBV9 and TRBJ1-1): DSGVTQTPKHLITATGQRVTLRCSPRSGDLSVYWYQQSLDQGLQFLIQYYNGEERAKGNILERFSAQQFPDLHSELNLSSLELGDSALYFCASSSQLMGGNTEAFFGQGTRLTVV.

The chain has TRBV7-2 and TRBJ2-3, with 7 bases identical to TRBD1. The CDR3 extends over 15 amino acids. Germline CDR1 and CDR2: SGHTA and FQGNSA. V lost 3 bases and J lost 5; bases outside the gene matches: 8. The DNA for the CDR3 is TGTGCCAGCAGCTTTTCAGGGGGTTTCGGAGATACGCAGTATTTT. Translating gives CASSFSGGFGDTQYF.

This chain links TRBV18 with TRBJ2-7; D possibly corresponds to TRBD1 (6 bases). The CDR3 runs to 13 residues. V gave up 10 bases and J gave up 2 bases, with 15 bases separating them. Germline assignment: CDR1 KGHSH and CDR2 LQKENI. This chain's CDR3 is CATSSGTPYEQYF. The CDR3 DNA is TGTGCCACCTCCTCCGGGACACCCTACGAGCAGTACTTC.

The rearrangement uses TRBV5-6 and TRBJ2-7, with 8 bases that match TRBD1. This CDR3 has 15 residues. From germline, CDR1 is SGHDT and CDR2 YYEEEE. After removal of 4 bases from V and 7 bases from J, the junction contained 13 bases not matched to a gene. CDR3 coding DNA: TGTGCCAGCAGCCCAGTCGGACAGGGAATTCGGGAGCAGTACTTC. Protein: CASSPVGQGIREQYF.

This clone was seen only a few times. The chain links TRBV5-1 to TRBJ2-7, with a weak D call TRBD1 (5 bases). In germline, CDR1 is SGHRS, CDR2 YFSETQ. There are 13 residues in the CDR3. V was shortened by 3 bases and J by 7 bases, with 14 bases between the two germline ends. The CDR3 DNA reads TGCGCCAGCAGCTCAGGACACTCTTGGGAGCAGTACTTC. Its translation: CASSSGHSWEQYF.

The chain recombines TRBV5-1 with TRBJ2-2, with no clear D. Germline lookup yields CDR1 SGHRS and CDR2 YFSETQ. This CDR3 region has 15 residues. Trimming took 0 bases from V and 5 from J, leaving 11 bases between them. In nucleotides, the CDR3 is TGCGCCAGCAGCTTGGTTGCCCTACCGACCGGGGAGCTGTTTTTT. It specifies CASSLVALPTGELFF.

The V call is TRBV3-1 (or the pseudogene TRBV3-2), the J call TRBJ2-3, with TRBD2 matching 13 bases. CDR1 and CDR2 (germline): LGHDT, YNNKEL (reference sequence). V lost 4 bases, J lost 6 bases, and 10 bases stayed unmatched. There are 17 residues in the CDR3. The CDR3, as DNA: TGTGCCAGCAGCCTCATGAGGACTAGCGGGGGTGCTGATACGCAGTATTTT. The encoded protein is CASSLMRTSGGADTQYF.

This chain joins TRBV3-1 (or the pseudogene TRBV3-2) and TRBJ1-1, with D perhaps matching TRBD1 (5 bases). The CDR3 runs 15 residues. Deletions cut 0 bases from V and 5 bases from J, with 13 bases between. CDR1 is LGHDT and CDR2 is YNNKEL in the germline V gene (reference sequence). This CDR3 is CASSQETGGATEAFF. In DNA form, the CDR3 reads TGTGCCAGCAGCCAAGAGACGGGGGGTGCTACTGAAGCTTTCTTT.

V usage is TRBV30 and J usage is TRBJ2-2; TRBD2 matches 14 bases. CDR1 is GTSNPN, CDR2 SVGIG, per germline (reference sequence). CDR3 length: 17 residues. Trimming removed 8 bases from V and 0 bases from J; junction bases left unmatched: 8. The CDR3 loop is CARSGTSGGTNTGELFF. The CDR3 DNA sequence: TGTGCCCGATCCGGGACTAGCGGGGGTACGAACACCGGGGAGCTGTTTTTT.